These 28 T cell receptor beta chains originate from one sample sequenced in a study of follicular helper T cells after annual influenza vaccination. The time point: 2015-2016 season, 7 days after influenza vaccination. TCRdb's copy holds only in-frame clones and misses some; the assay was immunoSEQ multiplex PCR. The sample shows approximately 10,000 clones, about 82% of them seen only once. The source material was CXCR5+ CD38- circulating T follicular helper cells from blood, sampled 7 days after influenza vaccination. Specified subset: circulating Tfh, non-naive CD4+CXCR5+PD-1+ (ICOS+CD38+ or ICOS-CD38-). These receptors were taken from an adult who received the influenza vaccine.

The chain uses TRBV5-1 and TRBJ1-3; D is unclear. Trimming took off 1 base at V and 1 base at J, with 9 bases between the two ends. The CDR3 is 15 residues long. Per germline, CDR1 SGHRS and CDR2 YFSETQ. The CDR3 DNA follows: TGCGCCAGCAGCTTGAACGGGGAATCTGGAAACACCATATATTTT. The encoded protein is CASSLNGESGNTIYF.

The V and J genes are TRBV5-6 and TRBJ1-1; D unresolved. Germline-derived CDR1 and CDR2 are SGHDT and YYEEEE. Trimming removed 0 bases at V and 6 bases at J, with 15 bases between. The CDR3 extends over 15 amino acids. This CDR3 reads CASSLGIFITAEAFF. The CDR3 bases are TGTGCCAGCAGCTTGGGGATTTTCATCACAGCTGAAGCTTTCTTT.

The rearrangement joins TRBV28 to TRBJ2-7, with D perhaps TRBD2 (5 bases). The V gene lost 6 bases and the J gene lost 3 bases, with 15 bases spanning the gap. Per the germline V gene, CDR1 is MDHEN and CDR2 is SYDVKM. The CDR3 runs 14 residues. CDR3 in amino acids: CASRDTRGSYEQYF. CDR3 DNA sequence: TGTGCCAGCAGGGATACTAGAGGAAGCTACGAGCAGTACTTC.

V and J are TRBV20-1 and TRBJ1-1; D call uncertain. Trimming cost V 1 base and J 11 bases, with 11 bases left between them. The germline gives CDR1 DFQATT, CDR2 SNEGSKA (reference sequence). This CDR3 contains 11 residues. CDR3: CSARGTVSAFF. CDR3 sequence (DNA): TGCAGTGCTAGAGGGACGGTTTCTGCTTTCTTT.

V is TRBV6-4 and J is TRBJ1-2; D is unclear. Germline V gene data show CDR1 as MRHNA and CDR2 as SNTAGT. The CDR3 contains 12 residues. V was trimmed by 8 bases and J by 7 bases, leaving 14 bases between them. The CDR3 here is CASLNHFSGYTF. The CDR3 bases are TGTGCCAGCCTGAACCATTTCTCTGGCTACACCTTC.

The chain recombines TRBV25-1 with TRBJ2-1, with 8 bases identical to TRBD1. This CDR3 spans 14 amino acids. Germline values: CDR1 MGHDK, CDR2 SYGVNS. V shed 7 bases, J shed 5 bases, and the junction held 7 bases outside the gene matches. CDR3 sequence reads: CASTRQGRHNEQFF. CDR3 in DNA: TGTGCCAGCACTCGACAGGGGCGCCACAATGAGCAGTTCTTC.

This clone occurred once. DNA of the CDR3: TGTGCCTGGGCCACTGGGGCCAACGTCCTGACTTTC. Its protein is CAWATGANVLTF. The chain has TRBV30 and TRBJ2-6; no reliable D call. The CDR3 length is 12 residues. Trimming took off 5 bases at V and 2 bases at J, with 4 bases between the two ends. CDR1 is GTSNPN and CDR2 is SVGIG in the germline V gene (reference sequence).

The chain recombines TRBV5-5 with TRBJ1-1, with D possibly being TRBD1 (5 bases). Germline CDR1 and CDR2: SGHKS and YYEKEE (reference sequence). This CDR3 is built from 13 residues. The V end was cut by 3 bases, the J end by 3 bases, with 9 bases between. CDR3 DNA: TGTGCCAGCAGCTGGGACGGCTACACTGAAGCTTTCTTT. This encodes CASSWDGYTEAFF.

V and J are TRBV5-1 and TRBJ2-3; weak D call: TRBD2 (5 bases). The CDR3 length is 15 residues. V was pared by 1 base and J by 1 base, with 10 bases between. The germline V gene encodes CDR1 SGHRS and CDR2 YFSETQ. CDR3 DNA sequence: TGCGCCAGCAGCTTGTCGGGGTTTCGCACAGATACGCAGTATTTT. It yields the protein CASSLSGFRTDTQYF.

This clone was picked up a small number of times. This chain uses TRBV6-1 with TRBJ1-5; weak D call: TRBD1 (5 bases). V was trimmed by 3 bases and J by 7 bases, leaving 16 bases between them. The CDR3 totals 15 residues. Germline V gene lookup returns CDR1 MNHNS and CDR2 SASEGT. The CDR3 DNA follows: TGTGCCAGCAGTGACAGGCGGGGGAGAAGCCAGCCCCAGCATTTT. Translated, it gives CASSDRRGRSQPQHF.

With regard to this clone: A read error is likely, as this CDR3 ends without the conserved phenylalanine or tryptophan. The chain joins TRBV6-1 to TRBJ1-2; D possibly corresponds to TRBD1 (5 bases). Trimming took off 4 bases at V and 8 bases at J, with 20 bases between the two ends. Germline V gene data show CDR1 as MNHNS and CDR2 as SASEGT. The CDR3 sequence is 15 residues long. For the CDR3, the DNA is TGTGCCAGCAGTGCTACTACCGGGTCCGAGGGGGGCTACACCCTC. Translated: CASSATTGSEGGYTL.

This clone turned up a few times. V is TRBV19 and J is TRBJ1-5; TRBD1 is a possible D gene (5 bases). This CDR3 is 13 amino acids long. V was clipped by 7 bases and J by 5 bases, with 12 bases between them. The germline V gene has CDR1 LNHDA and CDR2 SQIVND (reference sequence). The CDR3 here is CASKGANYQPQHF. CDR3 nucleotide sequence: TGTGCCAGTAAAGGGGCTAATTATCAGCCCCAGCATTTT.

V and J are TRBV15 and TRBJ2-7, with D perhaps TRBD2 (6 bases). V lost 0 bases and J lost 6, with 12 bases in between. The CDR3 is 14 residues long. CDR1 and CDR2 (germline): LNHNV, YYDKDF (reference sequence). Here the CDR3 reads CATSRDSAGGEQYF. CDR3 bases: TGTGCCACCAGCAGAGACTCAGCCGGGGGCGAGCAGTACTTC.

The chain combines TRBV19 with TRBJ2-3, with D hard to call. Germline V gene lookup returns CDR1 LNHDA and CDR2 SQIVND (reference sequence). Trimming took 5 bases from V and 2 from J, leaving 14 bases between them. This CDR3 contains 15 residues. DNA for the CDR3: TGTGCCAGTAGTCCCTGGGCTCCCGCCACAGATACGCAGTATTTT. It specifies CASSPWAPATDTQYF.

The V gene is TRBV10-3, the J gene TRBJ2-3; D is unresolved. The length of the CDR3 is 13 residues. CDR1 is ENHRY, CDR2 SYGVKD, per germline. The V and J ends lost 3 bases and 4 bases respectively, with 8 bases between them. Here the CDR3 DNA reads TGTGCCATCAGTGATCGGGCCCCAGATACGCAGTATTTT. Encoded protein: CAISDRAPDTQYF.

V usage is TRBV5-1 and J usage is TRBJ1-2, with D hard to call. In germline, CDR1 is SGHRS, CDR2 YFSETQ. The V end was cut by 0 bases, the J end by 0 bases, with 6 bases between. The CDR3 has 14 amino acids. CDR3 sequence: CASSLEAANYGYTF. Here the CDR3 DNA reads TGCGCCAGCAGCTTGGAAGCAGCTAACTATGGCTACACCTTC.

The V and J genes are TRBV5-1 and TRBJ2-2; 10 bases fit TRBD1. The CDR3 sequence is 16 residues long. J lost 6 bases, V lost 0 bases, and 5 bases had no gene match. Per germline, CDR1 SGHRS and CDR2 YFSETQ. CDR3 coding DNA: TGCGCCAGCAGCTTGGGACAGGGGGCGAGGGCCGGGGAGCTGTTTTTT. Protein product: CASSLGQGARAGELFF. The variable domain in full, with the rest retrieved from reference TRBV5-1 and TRBJ2-2, is KAGVTQTPRYLIKTRGQQVTLSCSPISGHRSVSWYQQTPGQGLQFLFEYFSETQRNKGNFPGRFSGRQFSNSRSEMNVSTLELGDSALYLCASSLGQGARAGELFFGEGSRLTVL.

The gene calls are TRBV4-1 and TRBJ1-2; no definite D call. Trimming left V 0 bases short and J 1 base short, with 12 bases between. CDR3 size: 16 residues. Germline loops: CDR1 MGHRA, CDR2 YSYEKL. CDR3 region: CASSQDQFGFNYGYTF. The DNA for the CDR3 is TGCGCCAGCAGCCAAGATCAATTTGGGTTTAACTATGGCTACACCTTC.

The chain links TRBV15 to TRBJ2-3, with TRBD1 identical over 10 bases. The CDR3 contains 15 residues. V shed 2 bases, J shed 4 bases, and the junction held 3 bases outside the gene matches. Germline CDR1 is LNHNV and CDR2 is YYDKDF (reference sequence). CDR3 sequence reads: CATSRYGQGADTQYF. Written as DNA, the CDR3 is TGTGCCACCAGCAGATACGGACAGGGGGCAGATACGCAGTATTTT.

This clone was detected a few times. The chain has TRBV9 and TRBJ1-6, with D unresolved. V shed 0 bases and J shed 5 bases, with 6 bases lying between them. The CDR3 is made up of 14 amino acids. CDR1 and CDR2 from the germline V gene are SGDLS and YYNGEE. CDR3 DNA: TGTGCCAGCAGCGTAGGGACGGATAATTCACCCCTCCACTTT. Translating it yields CASSVGTDNSPLHF.

The chain joins TRBV5-1 to TRBJ2-1; possibly TRBD2 for D (7 bases). This CDR3 region has 16 residues. CDR1 SGHRS and CDR2 YFSETQ come from the germline V gene. V was shortened by 0 bases and J by 5 bases, with 15 bases between the two germline ends. The CDR3 DNA sequence: TGCGCCAGCAGCTTGGGATCGGGGGGCTCGAACAATGAGCAGTTCTTC. The encoded protein is CASSLGSGGSNNEQFF.

The chain couples TRBV9 to TRBJ2-1, with D unclear. The CDR3 length is 13 residues. The germline CDR1 and CDR2 sequences are SGDLS and YYNGEE. The V end was cut by 4 bases, the J end by 6 bases, with 11 bases between. The CDR3 nucleotides are TGTGCCAGCAGCCGAGGCACCCTCAATGAGCAGTTCTTC. This translates into CASSRGTLNEQFF.

The CDR3 DNA is TGCGCCAGCAGCCAAGTCTTTGGTCAAGAGGGCTACACCTTC. This encodes CASSQVFGQEGYTF. The J gene is TRBJ1-2, the V gene TRBV4-3; D remains unclear. The germline V and J ends were trimmed by 1 base and 8 bases, with 14 bases remaining between them. The CDR3 is made up of 14 amino acids. Germline values: CDR1 LGHNA, CDR2 YSLEER.

The CDR3 nucleotides read TGTGCCAGCAGCTTAGCCGGAAACACCATATATTTT. It is translated as CASSLAGNTIYF. The chain couples TRBV11-2 to TRBJ1-3; D is unclear. CDR1 SGHAT and CDR2 FQNNGV come from the germline V gene. This CDR3 spans 12 amino acids. V was trimmed by 1 base and J by 4 bases, leaving 2 bases between them. The entire variable domain, with the rest obtained from reference TRBV11-2 and TRBJ1-3, is as follows: EAGVAQSPRYKIIEKRQSVAFWCNPISGHATLYWYQQILGQGPKLLIQFQNNGVVDDSQLPKDRFSAERLKGVDSTLKIQPAKLEDSAVYLCASSLAGNTIYFGEGSWLTVV.

The chain uses TRBV18 and TRBJ2-7; 10 bases line up with TRBD1. This CDR3 has 15 amino acids. Trimming at V came to 4 bases and at J to 2 bases, leaving 5 bases not matched to a gene. In germline, CDR1 is KGHSH, CDR2 LQKENI. Here the CDR3 reads CASSLGQGVTYEQYF. For the CDR3, the DNA is TGTGCCAGCTCACTCGGACAGGGGGTAACCTACGAGCAGTACTTC.

The genes are TRBV7-2 and TRBJ2-3; D remains unclear. CDR1 and CDR2 from the germline V gene are SGHTA and FQGNSA. The CDR3 length is 14 residues. The V and J ends lost 2 bases and 4 bases respectively, with 10 bases between them. The CDR3 bases are TGTGCCAGCAGCTTATTAAGTAGTTCAGATACGCAGTATTTT. Translated, it gives CASSLLSSSDTQYF.

The chain couples TRBV7-3 to TRBJ2-1, with D perhaps matching TRBD2 (6 bases). Trimming removed 2 bases at V and 8 bases at J, with 13 bases between. The germline CDR1 and CDR2 sequences are SGHTA and FQGTGA. The CDR3 runs to 14 residues. CDR3 DNA: TGTGCCAGCAGCTTATTGGGGGGTAACCATGAGCAGTTCTTC. Translation gives CASSLLGGNHEQFF.

A note on this clone: Sequence at one end of the junction differs from germline and may be a read error. The chain combines TRBV6-4 with TRBJ1-6; a possible D gene is TRBD1 (5 bases). Germline CDR1 MRHNA, CDR2 SNTAGT. The CDR3 covers 20 residues. CDR3 loop: CASSEPRRGIVSSYNSPPHF. In DNA, the CDR3 is TGTGCCAGCAGTGAACCCCGACGGGGGATTGTTAGCTCCTATAATTCACCCCCCCACTTT.